This T cell receptor (beta chain) was sequenced during a study of Ad26.COV2.S vaccination and SARS-CoV-2 variants (dated by TCRdb to the early 2020s). Regarding the complete study: Vaccine-arm donors were drawn from COV1001, a multicentre, randomized, double-blind, placebo-controlled phase I-IIa trial of Ad26.COV2.S in healthy adults. Ad26.COV2.S was administered intramuscularly at 5 x 10^10 or 1 x 10^11 viral particles, either as a single shot or as two shots given 56 days apart. Sequencing of the TCRbeta repertoire served to evaluate the specificity and breadth of SARS-CoV-2-reactive T cell receptors following Ad26.COV2.S vaccination. Investigators did not know the trial group allocation while performing experiments and assessing outcomes. The TCR-sequenced set comprised approximately 32 samples: about 19 Ad26.COV2.S vaccine recipients, 5 placebo recipients and 8 SARS-CoV-2 convalescent individuals. Trial participants were randomized into five groups of five: low-dose or high-dose Ad26.COV2.S given once or twice, or placebo on both occasions. What the authors observed across the whole study: After vaccination, spike-specific CD8+ and CD4+ T cell responses were reported to show substantial breadth. According to the authors, total T cell responses may have been underestimated by the TCR breadth and depth analyses. Spike-specific TCR breadth was higher in Ad26.COV2.S recipients than in placebo recipients (P = 0.0014). The study was not powered to compare responses between vaccine doses or regimens. Vaccine and placebo recipients had comparable non-spike TCR breadth, which fits with the vaccine containing only spike.

The treatment or condition label corresponds to: about 20 received Ad26.COV2.S at low or high dose, single or two shots; a few received placebo; per-sample allocation not given. For vaccine and placebo recipients, the sequenced repertoires came from samples collected on day 63 after the first injection. Cohort 1b enrolled about two dozen adults aged 18-55 years at a single site in Boston, USA, between 29 July and 7 August 2020. Ad26.COV2.S consisted of a replication-incompetent adenovirus type 26 vector by which a prefusion-stabilized SARS-CoV-2 spike protein from the original Wuhan strain was expressed. Worth noting for this clone: Its antigen is currently not known. The input lacks base qualities; no much larger clone sits a single base away.

TCRbeta CDR3 regions were sequenced with the immunoSEQ Assay. After extraction, genomic DNA underwent amplification by bias-controlled multiplex PCR, followed by high-throughput sequencing. Per the original workflow: To quantify the absolute abundance of every unique TCRbeta CDR3 region, sequences were collapsed and filtered. T cell fraction was estimated by normalizing TCRbeta template counts to usable DNA, with usable DNA measured through amplification of reference genes found in all nucleated cells. Repertoire TCRs were annotated as SARS-CoV-2-specific by exact matching of V gene, CDR3 amino acid sequence and J gene to a known reactive TCR set. The reference SARS-CoV-2 TCR set was obtained from MIRA and was filtered for enrichment in COVID-19-positive ImmuneCODE repertoires, whereby public or cross-reactive TCRs were removed. Based on the MIRA antigens, annotated TCRs were further analysed at the level of specific ORF or position within ORF. Breadth was defined as annotated unique rearrangements over total unique productive rearrangements; depth was the summed frequency of those rearrangements. Group comparisons of TCR breadth used two-sided Wilcoxon rank-sum tests. The table was pulled from immuneACCESS by TCRdb, which kept in-frame rearrangements only. Such tables lose some clones; where checked, under half of the loss comes from unresolved V genes, and the rest has no known cause. V, J and clone size are taken as reported in that table, and D and trimming were inferred from the DNA itself. This sample is represented by roughly 300,000 clones; approximately 86% of them were singletons. The top ten constitute over 8.5% of the sample.

Including cysteine and phenylalanine, the CDR3 has 12 amino acids. This entry keeps only the CDR3 DNA: 36 bases, framed from base 1. CDR1 and CDR2, per the germline V gene (reference sequence), are LNHDA and SQIVND. V and J are truncated by 9 bases and 3 bases respectively, leaving an intervening sequence of 11 bases. Recombination connected TRBV19 to TRBJ1-2; no D gene can be assigned with confidence. This sample comprised peripheral blood, obtained in a trial of Ad26.COV2.S vaccine versus placebo. The TCR originated in a person between 18 and 60 years old who received the Ad26.COV2.S COVID-19 vaccine or a placebo. CDR3 region: CASRDIYYGYTF. The nucleotide sequence is given as TGTGCCAGCCGAGACATTTACTATGGCTACACCTTC.